The 18 T cell receptor beta chains listed next were all sequenced from one sample in a study of beta chain features in type 1 diabetes (dated by TCRdb to the late 2010s). Libraries were built with the immunoSEQ multiplex PCR assay. The entire amount of isolated RNA was reverse transcribed using the High Capacity cDNA Reverse Transcription Kit, so the sequenced TCRB transcripts were expressed ones. TCRdb stores this immuneACCESS table with in-frame sequences only. Part of the clones is absent; in the studies checked, under half of the shortfall reflects unresolved V genes, and no reason is known for the rest. For this sample the table gives around 140,000 clones, of which 9% to 10% were detected only once. The ten biggest clones cover 0.55% to 0.75% of the sample. Sequences were obtained from central memory CD4+ T cells from blood. The receptors were gathered from a woman between 35 and 50 years old in good health.

V usage is TRBV6-1 and J usage is TRBJ1-2, with 7 bases that match TRBD1. CDR1 MNHNS and CDR2 SASEGT come from the germline V gene. The CDR3 loop spans 15 amino acids. After removal of 8 bases from V and 4 bases from J, the junction contained 13 bases not matched to a gene. The CDR3 DNA reads as TGTGCCAGCTGGGAACGTGCCGGGACAGCCTATGGCTACACCTTC. This encodes CASWERAGTAYGYTF.

In this sample, this clone turned up a few times. This rearrangement joins TRBV4-2 to TRBJ2-6; 10 bases agree with TRBD1. Germline values: CDR1 LGHNA, CDR2 YNFKEQ. The length of the CDR3 is 18 residues. Losses at the gene ends were 0 bases for V and 4 bases for J; bases not matched to a gene: 6. As DNA, the CDR3 is TGTGCCAGCAGCCAAGACTCGGGGACAGGGGCCGGGGCCAACGTCCTGACTTTC. Its translation: CASSQDSGTGAGANVLTF.

This chain uses TRBV7-2 with TRBJ2-4, with a tentative D call TRBD1 (5 bases). V lost 3 bases and J 1 base, leaving 22 bases between the germline ends. The germline CDR1 and CDR2 sequences are SGHTA and FQGNSA. This CDR3 is built from 19 residues. CDR3 loop: CASSLRQGEPWLAKNIQYF. CDR3 sequence (DNA): TGTGCCAGCAGCTTGAGGCAAGGGGAACCGTGGCTCGCCAAAAACATTCAGTACTTC.

This clone was seen a few times. The DNA of the CDR3 is TGCGCCAGCAGCCAGGGACAGGGGTATAATTCACCCCTCCACTTT. The encoded protein is CASSQGQGYNSPLHF. V usage is TRBV5-1 and J usage is TRBJ1-6; 10 positions agree with TRBD1. V was clipped by 4 bases and J by 4 bases; unmatched bases: 2. This CDR3 region has 15 residues. CDR1 and CDR2 from the germline V gene are SGHRS and YFSETQ. The entire variable domain, with the rest obtained from reference TRBV5-1 and TRBJ1-6, is as follows: KAGVTQTPRYLIKTRGQQVTLSCSPISGHRSVSWYQQTPGQGLQFLFEYFSETQRNKGNFPGRFSGRQFSNSRSEMNVSTLELGDSALYLCASSQGQGYNSPLHFGNGTRLTVT.

This clone appeared many times. At the DNA level, this CDR3 is encoded by other sequences in the same sample as well. The rearrangement links TRBV7-2 to TRBJ2-7; 9 bases are a match to TRBD1. V lost 6 bases and J lost 1; bases outside the gene matches: 4. Germline V gives CDR1 SGHTA, CDR2 FQGNSA. CDR3 length equals 14 residues. CDR3 loop: CASRPGQGSYEQYF. CDR3 in DNA: TGTGCCAGCAGACCGGGACAGGGTTCCTACGAGCAGTACTTC.

This clone was observed a handful of times. The chain carries TRBV19 and TRBJ1-5, with D possibly matching TRBD1 (5 bases). The germline gives CDR1 LNHDA, CDR2 SQIVND (reference sequence). This CDR3 is 15 amino acids long. V lost 4 bases to trimming and J lost 6 bases, with 16 bases between them. The CDR3 DNA is TGTGCCAGTAGTAGGGGAGGGGCATCCGGTCAGCCCCAGCATTTT. Residues: CASSRGGASGQPQHF.

This clone was counted a few times. The V gene is TRBV2, the J gene TRBJ1-5; 12 bases match TRBD1. J gave up 5 bases and V 8 bases, and 4 bases lay outside the gene matches. The germline gives CDR1 SNHLY, CDR2 FYNNEI. The length of the CDR3 is 14 residues. The CDR3 nucleotides read TGTGCCAGCTTGGGGACAGGGGGCTATCAGCCCCAGCATTTT. Translating gives CASLGTGGYQPQHF.

The chain is built from TRBV7-9 and TRBJ1-6; D uncertain. The CDR3 has 14 residues. Trimming shortened V by 3 bases and J by 9 bases, and 12 bases separated the two germline ends. Germline assignment: CDR1 SEHNR and CDR2 FQNEAQ (reference sequence). CDR3 residues: CASSLDSSSSPLHF. CDR3 coding DNA: TGTGCCAGCAGCTTGGATAGCAGTAGTTCACCCCTCCACTTT.

The V and J genes are TRBV19 and TRBJ2-1; 8 bases match TRBD2. This CDR3 spans 16 amino acids. Germline CDR1 reads LNHDA; CDR2 reads SQIVND (reference sequence). The V segment lost 7 bases and the J segment 7 bases; nucleotides outside the gene matches: 15. CDR3 DNA sequence: TGTGCCAGTAAGGTTAGCGGGACTAGGCTTAGAAATGAGCAGTTCTTC. As protein: CASKVSGTRLRNEQFF.

J is TRBJ2-7 and V is TRBV19, with 7 bases identical to TRBD1. Germline V gives CDR1 LNHDA, CDR2 SQIVND (reference sequence). The CDR3 consists of 14 residues. The V gene end was trimmed by 4 bases and the J gene end by 3 bases; junction bases not matched to a gene: 6. The CDR3 loop is CASSTGQPFYEQYF. As DNA, the CDR3 is TGTGCCAGTAGTACGGGACAGCCTTTCTACGAGCAGTACTTC.

This clone was detected a few times. This chain links TRBV2 with TRBJ1-1; no clear D gene. Germline V gene sequence: CDR1 SNHLY, CDR2 FYNNEI. The CDR3 consists of 13 residues. V was shortened by 5 bases and J by 1 base, with 8 bases between the two germline ends. CDR3 loop: CASSPDTNTEAFF. As DNA, the CDR3 is TGTGCCAGCAGTCCCGACACGAACACTGAAGCTTTCTTT.

This chain connects TRBV2 to TRBJ2-7; D not resolved. Trimming removed 8 bases from V and 5 bases from J, with 13 bases in between. Per germline, CDR1 SNHLY and CDR2 FYNNEI. The CDR3 totals 12 residues. CDR3: CASGSVGNEQYF. The CDR3 nucleotides are TGTGCCAGCGGGTCGGTGGGCAACGAGCAGTACTTC. Together with reference TRBV2 and TRBJ2-7, the CDR3 gives the full variable domain: EPEVTQTPSHQVTQMGQEVILRCVPISNHLYFYWYRQILGQKVEFLVSFYNNEISEKSEIFDDQFSVERPDGSNFTLKIRSTKLEDSAMYFCASGSVGNEQYFGPGTRLTVT.

This chain connects TRBV29-1 to TRBJ2-5; 8 bases map to TRBD1. Germline CDR1 is SQVTM and CDR2 is ANQGSEA. J was trimmed by 4 bases and V by 4 bases; bases with no gene match: 5. This CDR3 has 13 amino acids. CDR3 protein: CSVVQGAGETQYF. DNA for the CDR3: TGCAGCGTTGTTCAGGGGGCGGGAGAGACCCAGTACTTC.

V is TRBV9 and J is TRBJ1-2; weak D call: TRBD1 (6 bases). With 0 bases removed from V and 6 bases from J, the gap between germline ends came to 12 bases. Per the germline V gene, CDR1 is SGDLS and CDR2 is YYNGEE. The CDR3 runs 14 residues. Here the CDR3 DNA reads TGTGCCAGCAGCGTAGATCGGGGGGCGAATGGCTACACCTTC. It yields the protein CASSVDRGANGYTF. Together with reference TRBV9 and TRBJ1-2, the CDR3 gives the full variable domain: DSGVTQTPKHLITATGQRVTLRCSPRSGDLSVYWYQQSLDQGLQFLIQYYNGEERAKGNILERFSAQQFPDLHSELNLSSLELGDSALYFCASSVDRGANGYTFGSGTRLTVV.

V usage is TRBV7-2 and J usage is TRBJ1-6, with 9 bases lining up with TRBD1. Trimming removed 7 bases from V and 6 bases from J; junction bases left unmatched: 7. The CDR3 sequence is 15 residues long. CDR1 SGHTA and CDR2 FQGNSA come from the germline V gene. The CDR3 DNA follows: TGTGCCAGCACCAAACAGGGGGCGTCTAATTCACCCCTCCACTTT. Translation: CASTKQGASNSPLHF.

This chain links TRBV19 with TRBJ2-5; tentatively, D is TRBD2 (6 bases). Germline CDR1 is LNHDA and CDR2 is SQIVND (reference sequence). V was cut by 3 bases and J by 3 bases, with 11 bases left in between. The CDR3 runs to 14 residues. The CDR3 loop is CASSISGAKETQYF. In nucleotides, the CDR3 is TGTGCCAGTAGTATTAGCGGAGCCAAAGAGACCCAGTACTTC.

This clone was seen more than once but under ten times. The chain joins TRBV4-3 to TRBJ1-2, with a weak D call TRBD1 (5 bases). Germline V gene data show CDR1 as LGHNA and CDR2 as YSLEER. V was shortened by 0 bases and J by 4 bases, with 9 bases between the two germline ends. The CDR3 has 14 amino acids. CDR3 nucleotide sequence: TGCGCCAGCAGCCAAGATGCCGGGGGCTATGGCTACACCTTC. Its protein is CASSQDAGGYGYTF.

This clone has only a few counts. The V gene is TRBV19, the J gene TRBJ1-1, with D tentatively TRBD1 (5 bases). The CDR3 extends over 13 amino acids. Deletions cut 8 bases from V and 5 bases from J, with 15 bases between. Germline V gene sequence: CDR1 LNHDA, CDR2 SQIVND (reference sequence). CDR3 protein: CASAGEELTEAFF. The CDR3 nucleotides read TGTGCCAGTGCGGGGGAGGAGTTAACTGAAGCTTTCTTT.